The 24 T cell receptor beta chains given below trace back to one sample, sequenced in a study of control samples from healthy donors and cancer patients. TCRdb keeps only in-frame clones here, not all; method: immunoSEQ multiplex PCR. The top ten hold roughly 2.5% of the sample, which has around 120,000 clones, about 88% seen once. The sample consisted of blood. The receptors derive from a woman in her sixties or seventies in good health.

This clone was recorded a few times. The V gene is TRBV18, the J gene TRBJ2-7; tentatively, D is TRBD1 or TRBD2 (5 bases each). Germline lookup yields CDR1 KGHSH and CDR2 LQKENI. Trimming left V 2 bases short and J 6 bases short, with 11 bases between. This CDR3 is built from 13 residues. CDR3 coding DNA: TGTGCCAGCTCACCAACGGGGCAGGGCGAGCAGTACTTC. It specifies CASSPTGQGEQYF.

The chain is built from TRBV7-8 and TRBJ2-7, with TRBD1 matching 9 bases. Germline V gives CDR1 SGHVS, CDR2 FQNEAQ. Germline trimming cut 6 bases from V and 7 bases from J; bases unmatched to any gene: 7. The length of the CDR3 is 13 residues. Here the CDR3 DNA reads TGTGCCAGCAGTATACAGGGGGCGGGGGAGCAGTACTTC. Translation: CASSIQGAGEQYF.

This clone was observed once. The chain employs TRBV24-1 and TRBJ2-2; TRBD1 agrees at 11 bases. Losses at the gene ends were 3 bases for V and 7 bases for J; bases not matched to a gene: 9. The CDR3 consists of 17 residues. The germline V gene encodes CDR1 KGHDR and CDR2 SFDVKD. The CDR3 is CATSDERTGGSVGELFF. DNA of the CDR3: TGTGCCACCAGTGATGAGAGGACAGGGGGCTCGGTCGGGGAGCTGTTTTTT.

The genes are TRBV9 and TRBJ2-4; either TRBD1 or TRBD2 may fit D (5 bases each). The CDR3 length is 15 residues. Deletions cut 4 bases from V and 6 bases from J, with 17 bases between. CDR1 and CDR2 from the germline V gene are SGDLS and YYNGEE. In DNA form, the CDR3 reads TGTGCCAGCAGCAGCCTTGAGGGGTTCGGAAACATTCAGTACTTC. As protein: CASSSLEGFGNIQYF.

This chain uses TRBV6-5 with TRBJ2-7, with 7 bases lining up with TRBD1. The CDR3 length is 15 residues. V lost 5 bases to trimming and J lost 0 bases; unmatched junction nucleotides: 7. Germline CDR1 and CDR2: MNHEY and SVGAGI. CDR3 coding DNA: TGTGCCAGCAGTACCCATGGGGACAGCTCCTACGAGCAGTACTTC. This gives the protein CASSTHGDSSYEQYF.

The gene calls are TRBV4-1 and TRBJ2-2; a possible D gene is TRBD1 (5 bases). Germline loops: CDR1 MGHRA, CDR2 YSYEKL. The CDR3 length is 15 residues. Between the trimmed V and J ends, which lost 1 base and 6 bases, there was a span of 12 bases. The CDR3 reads CASSQGPGKAGELFF. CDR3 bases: TGCGCCAGCAGCCAAGGCCCAGGGAAAGCCGGGGAGCTGTTTTTT.

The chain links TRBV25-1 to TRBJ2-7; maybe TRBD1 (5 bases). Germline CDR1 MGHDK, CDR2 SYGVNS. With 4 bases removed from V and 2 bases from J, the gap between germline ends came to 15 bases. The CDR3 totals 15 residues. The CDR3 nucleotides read TGTGCCAGCAGTGCCACGGGCAGGGCTACCTACGAGCAGTACTTC. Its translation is CASSATGRATYEQYF.

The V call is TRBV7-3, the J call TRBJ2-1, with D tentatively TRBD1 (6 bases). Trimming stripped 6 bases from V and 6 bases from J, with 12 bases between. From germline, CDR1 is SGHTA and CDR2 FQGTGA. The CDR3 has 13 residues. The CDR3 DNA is TGTGCCAGCAGACTGGACAGCCTCAATGAGCAGTTCTTC. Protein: CASRLDSLNEQFF.

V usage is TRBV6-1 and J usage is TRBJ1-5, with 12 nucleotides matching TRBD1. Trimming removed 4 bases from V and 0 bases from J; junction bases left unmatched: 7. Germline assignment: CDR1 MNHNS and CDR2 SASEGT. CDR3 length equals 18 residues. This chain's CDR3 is CASSGGTGGRYSNQPQHF. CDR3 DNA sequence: TGTGCCAGCAGTGGGGGGACAGGGGGCAGGTATAGCAATCAGCCCCAGCATTTT.

CDR3 loop: CASSDTSGGAASQTQYF. In DNA, the CDR3 is TGTGCCAGCAGTGACACTAGCGGGGGGGCAGCAAGCCAGACCCAGTACTTC. The chain combines TRBV4-2 with TRBJ2-5; TRBD2 agrees at 13 bases. The CDR3 has 17 amino acids. Trimming at V came to 6 bases and at J to 6 bases, leaving 13 bases not matched to a gene. The germline V gene has CDR1 LGHNA and CDR2 YNFKEQ.

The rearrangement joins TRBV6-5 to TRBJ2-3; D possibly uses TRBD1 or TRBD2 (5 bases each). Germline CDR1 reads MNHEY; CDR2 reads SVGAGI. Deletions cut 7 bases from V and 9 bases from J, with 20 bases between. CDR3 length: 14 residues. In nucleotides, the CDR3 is TGTGCCAGCACCAAACCCGGGGCAGGTTGGACGCAGTATTTT. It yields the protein CASTKPGAGWTQYF.

DNA of the CDR3: TGTGCCAGTAGTACGGACAGCCGAAACACTGAAGCTTTCTTT. Protein sequence: CASSTDSRNTEAFF. The chain couples TRBV19 to TRBJ1-1; D is possibly TRBD1 (6 bases). The CDR3 length is 14 residues. Germline CDR1 reads LNHDA; CDR2 reads SQIVND (reference sequence). The V gene lost 4 bases and the J gene lost 2 bases, with 11 bases spanning the gap. Complete variable domain (other parts from reference TRBV19 and TRBJ1-1): DGGITQSPKYLFRKEGQNVTLSCEQNLNHDAMYWYRQDPGQGLRLIYYSQIVNDFQKGDIAEGYSVSREKKESFPLTVTSAQKNPTAFYLCASSTDSRNTEAFFGQGTRLTVV.

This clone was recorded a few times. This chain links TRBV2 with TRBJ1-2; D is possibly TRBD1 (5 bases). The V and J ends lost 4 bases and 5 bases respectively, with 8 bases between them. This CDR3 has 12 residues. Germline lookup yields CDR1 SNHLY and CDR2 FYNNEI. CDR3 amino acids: CASSGTLYGYTF. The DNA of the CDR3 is TGTGCCAGCAGTGGGACACTATATGGCTACACCTTC.

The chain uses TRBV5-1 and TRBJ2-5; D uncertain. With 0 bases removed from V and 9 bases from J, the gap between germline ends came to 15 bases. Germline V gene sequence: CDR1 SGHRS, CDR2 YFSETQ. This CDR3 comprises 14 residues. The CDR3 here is CASSLEGRDEAQYF. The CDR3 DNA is TGCGCCAGCAGCTTGGAGGGAAGAGATGAGGCCCAGTACTTC.

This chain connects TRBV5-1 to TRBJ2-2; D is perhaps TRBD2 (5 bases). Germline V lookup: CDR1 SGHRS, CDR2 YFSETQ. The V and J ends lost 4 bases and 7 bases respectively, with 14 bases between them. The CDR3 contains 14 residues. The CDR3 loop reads CASSPTGSVGELFF. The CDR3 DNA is TGCGCCAGCAGCCCGACGGGGAGTGTCGGGGAGCTGTTTTTT.

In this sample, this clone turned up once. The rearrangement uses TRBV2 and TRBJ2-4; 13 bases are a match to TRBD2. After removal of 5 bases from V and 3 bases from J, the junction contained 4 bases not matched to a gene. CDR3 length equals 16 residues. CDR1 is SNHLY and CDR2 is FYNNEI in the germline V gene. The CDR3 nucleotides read TGTGCCAGCAGTTGGACTAGCGGGGGCGACAAAAACATTCAGTACTTC. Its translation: CASSWTSGGDKNIQYF.

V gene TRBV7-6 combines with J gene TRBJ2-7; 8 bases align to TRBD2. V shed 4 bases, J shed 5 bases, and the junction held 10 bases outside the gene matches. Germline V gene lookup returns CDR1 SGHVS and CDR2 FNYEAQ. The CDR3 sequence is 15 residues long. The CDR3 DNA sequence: TGTGCCAGCAGCTACCCCCCAGCGGGGGTTCACGAGCAGTACTTC. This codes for CASSYPPAGVHEQYF.

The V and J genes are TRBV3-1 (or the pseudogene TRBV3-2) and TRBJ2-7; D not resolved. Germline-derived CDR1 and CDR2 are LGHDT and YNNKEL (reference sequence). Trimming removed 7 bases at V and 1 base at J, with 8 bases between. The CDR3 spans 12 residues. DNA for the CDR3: TGTGCCAGCACCTCCCCGTCCTACGAGCAGTACTTC. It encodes CASTSPSYEQYF.

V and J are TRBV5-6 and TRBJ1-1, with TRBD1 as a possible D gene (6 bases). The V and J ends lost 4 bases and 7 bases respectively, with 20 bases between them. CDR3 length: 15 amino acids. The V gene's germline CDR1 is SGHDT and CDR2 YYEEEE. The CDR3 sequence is CASSQRWGGGVEAFF. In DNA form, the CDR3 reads TGTGCCAGCAGCCAAAGATGGGGGGGCGGGGTTGAAGCTTTCTTT. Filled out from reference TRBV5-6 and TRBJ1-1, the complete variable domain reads DAGVTQSPTHLIKTRGQQVTLRCSPKSGHDTVSWYQQALGQGPQFIFQYYEEEERQRGNFPDRFSGHQFPNYSSELNVNALLLGDSALYLCASSQRWGGGVEAFFGQGTRLTVV.

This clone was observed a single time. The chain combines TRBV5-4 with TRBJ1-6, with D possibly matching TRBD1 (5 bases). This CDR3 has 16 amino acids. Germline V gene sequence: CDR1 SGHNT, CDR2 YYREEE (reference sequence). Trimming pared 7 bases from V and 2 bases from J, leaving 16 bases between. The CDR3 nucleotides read TGTGCCAGCTCCATGAACGGGGCCCCCTATAATTCACCCCTCCACTTT. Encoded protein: CASSMNGAPYNSPLHF.

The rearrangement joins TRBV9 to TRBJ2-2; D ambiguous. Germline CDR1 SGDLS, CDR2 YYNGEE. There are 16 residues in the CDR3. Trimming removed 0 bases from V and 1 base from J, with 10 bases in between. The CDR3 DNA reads TGTGCCAGCAGCGTAGGTCCAGCGAAGAACACCGGGGAGCTGTTTTTT. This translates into CASSVGPAKNTGELFF.

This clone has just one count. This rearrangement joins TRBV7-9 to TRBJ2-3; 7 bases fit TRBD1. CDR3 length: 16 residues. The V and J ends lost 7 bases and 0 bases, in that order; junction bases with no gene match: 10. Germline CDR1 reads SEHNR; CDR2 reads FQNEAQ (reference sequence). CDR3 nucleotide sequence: TGTGCCAGCACCGACCCGGGACAGCCAAGCACAGATACGCAGTATTTT. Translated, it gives CASTDPGQPSTDTQYF.

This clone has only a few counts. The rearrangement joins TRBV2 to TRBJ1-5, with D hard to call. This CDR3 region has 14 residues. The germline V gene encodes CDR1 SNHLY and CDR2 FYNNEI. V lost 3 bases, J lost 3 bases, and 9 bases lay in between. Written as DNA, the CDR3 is TGTGCCAGCAGTGATCGGGGATCCAATCAGCCCCAGCATTTT. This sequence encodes CASSDRGSNQPQHF. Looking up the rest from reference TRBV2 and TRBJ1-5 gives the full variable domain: EPEVTQTPSHQVTQMGQEVILRCVPISNHLYFYWYRQILGQKVEFLVSFYNNEISEKSEIFDDQFSVERPDGSNFTLKIRSTKLEDSAMYFCASSDRGSNQPQHFGDGTRLSIL.

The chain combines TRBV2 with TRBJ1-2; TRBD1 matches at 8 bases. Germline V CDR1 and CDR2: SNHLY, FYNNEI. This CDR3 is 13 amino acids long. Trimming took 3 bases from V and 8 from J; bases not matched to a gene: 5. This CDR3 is CASSEAGGAGYTF. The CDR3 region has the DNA TGTGCCAGCAGTGAGGCAGGGGGCGCGGGCTACACCTTC.